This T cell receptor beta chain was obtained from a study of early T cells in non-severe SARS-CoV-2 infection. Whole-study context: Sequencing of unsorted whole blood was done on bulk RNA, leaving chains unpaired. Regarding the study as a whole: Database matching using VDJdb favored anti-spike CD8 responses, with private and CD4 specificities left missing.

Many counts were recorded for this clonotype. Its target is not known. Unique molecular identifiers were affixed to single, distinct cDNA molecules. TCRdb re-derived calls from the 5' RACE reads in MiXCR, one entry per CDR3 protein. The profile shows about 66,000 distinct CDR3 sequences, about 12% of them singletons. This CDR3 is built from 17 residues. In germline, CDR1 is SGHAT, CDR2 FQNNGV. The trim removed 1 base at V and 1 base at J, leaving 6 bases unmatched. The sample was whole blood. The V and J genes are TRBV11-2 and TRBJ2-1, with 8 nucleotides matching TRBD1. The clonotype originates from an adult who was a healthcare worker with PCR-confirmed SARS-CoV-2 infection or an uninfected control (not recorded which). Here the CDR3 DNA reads TGTGCCAGCAGCTTAGTCGCAGGGGGCAGATCCTACAATGAGCAGTTCTTC. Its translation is CASSLVAGGRSYNEQFF.